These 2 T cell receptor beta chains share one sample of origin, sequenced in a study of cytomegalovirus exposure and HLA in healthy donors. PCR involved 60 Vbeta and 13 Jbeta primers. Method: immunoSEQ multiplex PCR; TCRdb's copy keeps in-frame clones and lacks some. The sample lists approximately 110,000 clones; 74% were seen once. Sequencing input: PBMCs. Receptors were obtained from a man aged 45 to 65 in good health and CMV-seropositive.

The CDR3 region has the DNA TGTGCCATCAGTGAGTCTGTTTGGGGTTCGGGGCAGGGGGGACAGCCCCAGCATTTT. Its protein product is CAISESVWGSGQGGQPQHF. The chain has TRBV10-3 and TRBJ1-5, with 7 bases matching TRBD1. V lost 0 bases, J lost 7 bases, and 18 bases stayed unmatched. Germline CDR1 and CDR2: ENHRY and SYGVKD. CDR3 length equals 19 residues.

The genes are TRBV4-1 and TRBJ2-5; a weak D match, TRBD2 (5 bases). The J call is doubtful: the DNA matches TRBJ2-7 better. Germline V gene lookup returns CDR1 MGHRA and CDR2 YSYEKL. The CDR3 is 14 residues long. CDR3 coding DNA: TGCGCCAGCAGCCACCAGACTCTGGCGGGCGAGCAGTACTTC. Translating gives CASSHQTLAGEQYF.